This TCR beta chain is from a study of T cell clonotyping in hematopoietic cell transplantation. Points from the study as a whole: Recipient TCR diversity dropped after transplant; expanded clonotypes rose from day 30 to 180.

Concerning this clone: Its antigen is as yet unknown.

Clones were sequenced by immunoSEQ multiplex PCR, and TCRdb holds only the in-frame ones, with some missing. The profile shows roughly 40,000 clones, about 85% of them singletons. The germline V gene has CDR1 MGHRA and CDR2 YSYEKL. The ends were cut back, 2 bases at V and 0 bases at J, with 17 bases in the middle. The CDR3 extends over 19 amino acids. Documented time point: recipient sample about 28 days before transplant, after cytoreduction. Blood collection times were about day -28 and days 30, 100, 180 posttransplant. The sequence was obtained from a man aged 55 to 69 with acute myeloid leukemia. Some clones in this sample may be carry-over from other donors' samples. The material was peripheral blood mononuclear cells, obtained before stem cell transplant. The genes are TRBV4-1 and TRBJ1-6; TRBD1 might be the D (6 bases). In nucleotides, the CDR3 is TGCGCCAGCAGCCAACCCTTAATACAGGGAAGCTCCTATAATTCACCCCTCCACTTT. This encodes CASSQPLIQGSSYNSPLHF.